This is a list of T cell receptor beta chains from one sample in a study of lymphopenia after photon versus proton radiotherapy. Method: immunoSEQ multiplex PCR; TCRdb's copy keeps in-frame clones and lacks some. This table has 77,000 or so clones, around 83% appearing once. The starting material was peripheral blood, obtained from a patient treated with proton-based radiotherapy. The receptors derive from a man in his sixties with pancreatic cancer. The CDR3 runs from the conserved cysteine through the conserved F or W. A D gene is named only where the DNA matches it firmly. Expanded clones get a size class; other rows say once, few or many, or leave the size out.

len: 13
j_gene: TRBJ2-1
d_gene: TRBD1
v_gene: TRBV30
abundance: NA
CDR3nt: TGTGCCTGGGGACAGGGGGCTTACAATGAGCAGTTCTTC
CDR3aa: CAWGQGAYNEQFF

len: 19
j_gene: TRBJ2-7
d_gene: TRBD2
v_gene: TRBV7-8
abundance: NA
CDR3nt: TGTGCCAGCAGCTTAGCGGCGGCTAGCGGGAGGGGGGTACTCTACGAGCAGTACTTC
CDR3aa: CASSLAAASGRGVLYEQYF

len: 15
j_gene: TRBJ2-4
d_gene: NA
v_gene: TRBV27
abundance: NA
CDR3nt: TGTGCCAGCAGCCCAGGTCCACTAGCCAAAAACATTCAGTACTTC
CDR3aa: CASSPGPLAKNIQYF

len: 14
j_gene: TRBJ2-1
d_gene: TRBD2
v_gene: TRBV28
abundance: NA
CDR3nt: TGTGCCAGCAGAGACGGACTAGCCCGGTATGAGCAGTTCTTC
CDR3aa: CASRDGLARYEQFF

len: 11
j_gene: TRBJ2-5
d_gene: NA
v_gene: TRBV19
abundance: NA
CDR3nt: TGTGCCAGTAGTAGGGACGAGACCCAGTACTTC
CDR3aa: CASSRDETQYF

len: 17
j_gene: TRBJ1-3
d_gene: NA
v_gene: TRBV5-6
abundance: NA
CDR3nt: TGTGCCAGCAGCCTGTCTACCGCCGGGAGTTATAGAAACACCATATATTTT
CDR3aa: CASSLSTAGSYRNTIYF

len: 15
j_gene: TRBJ2-5
d_gene: TRBD2
v_gene: TRBV5-1
abundance: NA
CDR3nt: TGCGCCAGCAGCTCACACGGGACTACCCAAGAGACCCAGTACTTC
CDR3aa: CASSSHGTTQETQYF

len: 15
j_gene: TRBJ1-3
d_gene: TRBD1
v_gene: TRBV7-9
abundance: NA
CDR3nt: TGTGCCAGCAGCTTTGGGGACAGATCTGGAAACACCATATATTTT
CDR3aa: CASSFGDRSGNTIYF

len: 16
j_gene: TRBJ2-7
d_gene: TRBD1
v_gene: TRBV28
abundance: NA
CDR3nt: TGTGCCAGCAGTGAAACGGGCGGGACAGGGAACCACGAGCAGTACTTC
CDR3aa: CASSETGGTGNHEQYF

len: 11
j_gene: TRBJ1-1
d_gene: NA
v_gene: TRBV30
abundance: NA
CDR3nt: TGTGCCTGGGGGCTGAACACTGAAGCTTTCTTT
CDR3aa: CAWGLNTEAFF

len: 13
j_gene: TRBJ2-7
d_gene: NA
v_gene: TRBV28
abundance: NA
CDR3nt: TGTGCCAGCAGTTTAGGAGGAGAATACGAGCAGTACTTC
CDR3aa: CASSLGGEYEQYF

len: 18
j_gene: TRBJ2-4
d_gene: NA
v_gene: TRBV9
abundance: NA
CDR3nt: TGTGCCAGCAGCGTAGATTTAGGTGGGATCGGGGCCAAAAACATTCAGTACTTC
CDR3aa: CASSVDLGGIGAKNIQYF

len: 15
j_gene: TRBJ2-7
d_gene: NA
v_gene: TRBV21-1
abundance: NA
CDR3nt: TGTGCCAGCATCGGACTAGCGGGAGACTGTGACGAGCAGTACTTC
CDR3aa: CASIGLAGDCDEQYF

len: 14
j_gene: TRBJ2-5
d_gene: NA
v_gene: TRBV15
abundance: few
CDR3nt: TGTGCCACCAGCAGCTCCATTGATGGGGAGACCCAGTACTTC
CDR3aa: CATSSSIDGETQYF

len: 15
j_gene: TRBJ2-1
d_gene: NA
v_gene: TRBV11-2
abundance: NA
CDR3nt: TGTGCCAGCAGCTTCCTGGGGGCGGGACCCAATGAGCAGTTCTTC
CDR3aa: CASSFLGAGPNEQFF

len: 11
j_gene: TRBJ2-7
d_gene: NA
v_gene: TRBV19
abundance: NA
CDR3nt: TGTGCCAGCAAGGGCACTATCGAGCAGTACTTC
CDR3aa: CASKGTIEQYF

len: 11
j_gene: TRBJ2-1
d_gene: NA
v_gene: TRBV28
abundance: NA
CDR3nt: TGTGCCAGCAGTTTATTCGGTGAGCAGTTCTTC
CDR3aa: CASSLFGEQFF

len: 13
j_gene: TRBJ2-2
d_gene: NA
v_gene: TRBV18
abundance: NA
CDR3nt: TGTGCCAGCTCAGATACAGCCACCGGGGAGCTGTTTTTT
CDR3aa: CASSDTATGELFF

len: 15
j_gene: TRBJ2-1
d_gene: NA
v_gene: TRBV5-1
abundance: NA
CDR3nt: TGCGCCAGCAGCTTGTCGGAGGTTGGGGGCCATGAGCAGTTCTTC
CDR3aa: CASSLSEVGGHEQFF

len: 13
j_gene: TRBJ1-1
d_gene: TRBD1
v_gene: TRBV18
abundance: NA
CDR3nt: TGTGCCAGCTCAAGAGGGACAGGCACTGAAGCTTTCTTT
CDR3aa: CASSRGTGTEAFF